This is a list of T cell receptor beta chains from one sample in a study of long-term antiretroviral therapy in people with HIV. Repertoires were generated with immunoSEQ multiplex PCR, while TCRdb's copy carries only in-frame clones and drops some. The sample consists of 35,000 or so clones, about four fifths of them appearing once. Sequencing used unsorted PBMCs, obtained 0.4 years before starting antiretroviral therapy. The origin of the receptors is a man aged 18 to 30 with HIV. CDR3s include the opening cysteine and the closing phenylalanine or tryptophan. The order of the fields is clone size, V gene, CDR3 length, D gene, J gene, CDR3 DNA, CDR3 protein. The D gene is left open where the match is weak. Rows may omit the clone size; those that give it use once, few, many or a size class.

clone_size: .
v_call: TRBV6-6
cdr3_length: 13
d_call: .
j_call: TRBJ1-2
cdr3_nt: TGTGCCAGCAGTTACGGGGAGGCCTATGGCTACACCTTC
cdr3_aa: CASSYGEAYGYTF

clone_size: .
v_call: TRBV11-2
cdr3_length: 13
d_call: .
j_call: TRBJ1-5
cdr3_nt: TGTGCCAGCAGCTTAGCGGCCAATCAGCCCCAGCATTTT
cdr3_aa: CASSLAANQPQHF

clone_size: .
v_call: TRBV6-1
cdr3_length: 14
d_call: .
j_call: TRBJ1-2
cdr3_nt: TGTGCCAGCAGTGAAGCGGAGGGGGGCAATGGCTACACCTTC
cdr3_aa: CASSEAEGGNGYTF

clone_size: .
v_call: TRBV4-2
cdr3_length: 16
d_call: TRBD2
j_call: TRBJ2-3
cdr3_nt: TGTGCCAGCAGCCATTCTTTGCGGGGGAACACAGATACGCAGTATTTT
cdr3_aa: CASSHSLRGNTDTQYF

clone_size: .
v_call: TRBV2
cdr3_length: 13
d_call: .
j_call: TRBJ1-2
cdr3_nt: TGTGCCAGCAGTGAAGGACGGGGTTATGGCTACACCTTC
cdr3_aa: CASSEGRGYGYTF

clone_size: .
v_call: TRBV5-1
cdr3_length: 13
d_call: .
j_call: TRBJ2-1
cdr3_nt: TGCGCCAGCAGCTTGGGAATTTACAATGAGCAGTTCTTC
cdr3_aa: CASSLGIYNEQFF

clone_size: .
v_call: TRBV10-2
cdr3_length: 14
d_call: .
j_call: TRBJ2-7
cdr3_nt: TGCGCCAGCAGTGATTGGGACACCCTCCACGAGCAGTACTTC
cdr3_aa: CASSDWDTLHEQYF

clone_size: .
v_call: TRBV7-2
cdr3_length: 16
d_call: .
j_call: TRBJ1-1
cdr3_nt: TGTGCCAGCAGCCCGATACGCCGGCGAATGAACACTGAAGCTTTCTTT
cdr3_aa: CASSPIRRRMNTEAFF

clone_size: .
v_call: TRBV4-1
cdr3_length: 16
d_call: .
j_call: TRBJ1-1
cdr3_nt: TGCGCCAGCAGCCAAGGGTCCCCAGGTTCGGACACTGAAGCTTTCTTT
cdr3_aa: CASSQGSPGSDTEAFF

clone_size: .
v_call: TRBV7-2
cdr3_length: 16
d_call: .
j_call: TRBJ2-2
cdr3_nt: TGTGCCAGCAGACGGGAAACCGGGACCATTACCGGGGAGCTGTTTTTT
cdr3_aa: CASRRETGTITGELFF

clone_size: once
v_call: TRBV7-2
cdr3_length: 13
d_call: .
j_call: TRBJ1-1
cdr3_nt: TGTGCCAGCAGCTTAGGTATGAACACTGAAGCTTTCTTT
cdr3_aa: CASSLGMNTEAFF

clone_size: .
v_call: TRBV10-3
cdr3_length: 14
d_call: TRBD2
j_call: TRBJ2-1
cdr3_nt: TGTGCCATCAGTGCTCGGGAGGCCTTTGGAGAGCAGTTCTTC
cdr3_aa: CAISAREAFGEQFF

clone_size: .
v_call: TRBV19
cdr3_length: 14
d_call: .
j_call: TRBJ1-6
cdr3_nt: TGTGCCAGTAGTAGAACCCCTTATAATTCACCCCTCCACTTT
cdr3_aa: CASSRTPYNSPLHF

clone_size: .
v_call: TRBV27
cdr3_length: 16
d_call: .
j_call: TRBJ2-3
cdr3_nt: TGTGCCAGCAGTGAGACGGGAGCCTTTTTCACAGATACGCAGTATTTT
cdr3_aa: CASSETGAFFTDTQYF

clone_size: .
v_call: TRBV9
cdr3_length: 14
d_call: TRBD2
j_call: TRBJ2-1
cdr3_nt: TGTGCCAGCAGCCCGGGGACTAGCGGGAATGAGCAGTTCTTC
cdr3_aa: CASSPGTSGNEQFF

clone_size: .
v_call: TRBV15
cdr3_length: 14
d_call: TRBD1
j_call: TRBJ1-1
cdr3_nt: TGTGCCACCAGCAGAAACAGGGGGAACACTGAAGCTTTCTTT
cdr3_aa: CATSRNRGNTEAFF